The 9 T cell receptor beta chains in this list originate from one sample, sequenced in a study of blood T cells in healthy people across ages. Sample-barcoded 5' priming and a J-beta primer mix drove a second PCR of roughly 7 to 11 cycles. TCRdb called the 5' RACE reads again in MiXCR, with one record for every CDR3 protein. The top ten hold 20% of the sample, which has 600,000 to 850,000 distinct CDR3 sequences, 43% seen once. Sample: blood. These TCRs come from a woman aged 60 to 75 in good health.

The V and J genes are TRBV12-3 or TRBV12-4 and TRBJ1-1; D is perhaps TRBD1 (6 bases). The CDR3 spans 14 residues. Between the trimmed V and J ends, which lost 7 bases and 5 bases, there was a span of 17 bases. This CDR3 reads CASTVRGGGTEAFF. The CDR3 coding sequence is TGTGCCAGCACCGTCAGGGGTGGGGGTACTGAAGCTTTCTTT.

This clonotype was seen more than once but under ten times. V is TRBV13 and J is TRBJ2-1, with TRBD2 matching over 8 bases. The J call may be wrong; the DNA end is better matched by TRBJ2-7. Germline V gene sequence: CDR1 PRHDT, CDR2 FYEKMQ (reference sequence). The CDR3 runs 17 residues. In DNA, the CDR3 is TGTGCCAGCAGCCGGAAAGGGGTAGCGGGGAAAAACAATGAGCAGTACTTC. Translation gives CASSRKGVAGKNNEQYF.

This clonotype has a handful of counts. This rearrangement joins TRBV27 to TRBJ1-1; tentative D call: TRBD1 (5 bases). V was trimmed by 4 bases and J by 4 bases, leaving 22 bases between them. Germline CDR1 MNHEY, CDR2 SMNVEV (reference sequence). This CDR3 is built from 17 residues. CDR3 region: CASSSNLGGRKGTEAFF. The CDR3 DNA reads as TGTGCCAGCAGTTCTAACTTGGGGGGTAGGAAGGGCACTGAAGCTTTCTTT.

This clonotype was seen at least ten times. The V gene is TRBV29-1, the J gene TRBJ2-5, with 10 bases matching TRBD2. Unmatched junction bases numbered 6, after V lost 7 bases and J lost 1 base. The CDR3 has 14 amino acids. Germline V gene sequence: CDR1 SQVTM, CDR2 ANQGSEA. CDR3 coding DNA: TGCAGCGGCATACTAGCGGGGCTCCAAGAGACCCAGTACTTC. Amino acid sequence: CSGILAGLQETQYF. The whole variable domain, filled in from reference TRBV29-1 and TRBJ2-5, reads SAVISQKPSRDICQRGTSLTIQCQVDSQVTMMFWYRQQPGQSLTLIATANQGSEATYESGFVIDKFPISRPNLTFSTLTVSNMSPEDSSIYLCSGILAGLQETQYFGPGTRLLVL.

The V call is TRBV7-2, the J call TRBJ2-5; 11 bases line up with TRBD2. The V gene end was trimmed by 4 bases and the J gene end by 2 bases; junction bases not matched to a gene: 6. CDR1 and CDR2 (germline): SGHTA, FQGNSA. The CDR3 runs 16 residues. The CDR3 DNA sequence: TGTGCCAGCAGCTCGTTAGCGGGGGGGCTTCAAGAGACCCAGTACTTC. This gives the protein CASSSLAGGLQETQYF. Combining the CDR3 with reference TRBV7-2 and TRBJ2-5 gives the whole variable domain GAGVSQSPSNKVTEKGKDVELRCDPISGHTALYWYRQSLGQGLEFLIYFQGNSAPDKSGLPSDRFSAERTGGSVSTLTIQRTQQEDSAVYLCASSSLAGGLQETQYFGPGTRLLVL.

There are a few counts of this clonotype. The chain employs TRBV20-1 and TRBJ2-7; a weak D match, TRBD2 (5 bases). Germline V gene data show CDR1 as DFQATT and CDR2 as SNEGSKA (reference sequence). The CDR3 loop spans 12 amino acids. The V end was cut by 5 bases, the J end by 4 bases, with 12 bases between. The CDR3 DNA follows: TGCAGTGCTGCAAATGGGGAGTACGAGCAGTACTTC. Translation: CSAANGEYEQYF.

In its sample, this clonotype was seen a few times. The chain uses TRBV12-3 or TRBV12-4 and TRBJ2-1; 8 bases agree with TRBD1. V lost 7 bases and J lost 9; bases outside the gene matches: 17. The CDR3 length is 16 residues. DNA of the CDR3: TGTGCCAGCAACCGACAGGGGATGGGCTATCCGGCTGAGCAGTTCTTC. It translates to CASNRQGMGYPAEQFF.

This clonotype showed up just a few times. The V call is TRBV5-6, the J call TRBJ1-1; D call uncertain. Germline values: CDR1 SGHDT, CDR2 YYEEEE. Trimming took 2 bases from V and 8 from J, leaving 13 bases between them. The CDR3 totals 13 residues. This CDR3 reads CASSLVVSDEAFF. The CDR3 bases are TGTGCCAGCAGCTTAGTTGTGTCAGACGAAGCTTTCTTT.

This chain uses TRBV4-3 with TRBJ2-3, with D unresolved. Germline CDR1 LGHNA, CDR2 YSLEER. Trimming shortened V by 4 bases and J by 1 base, and 9 bases separated the two germline ends. The CDR3 totals 14 residues. CDR3 bases: TGCGCCAGCAGCCGCGTTGACGGCACAGATACGCAGTATTTT. Translation: CASSRVDGTDTQYF.